The T cell receptor (beta chain) described here comes from a study of blood T cells in healthy people across ages. Study observations and caveats: Across samples, TCR beta diversity tracked strongly with naive T cell percentage.

This clonotype was counted only a few times. Its antigen is not known. Extractions gave at least 5 micrograms of total RNA per sample. Primers used in a second PCR of about 7 to 12 cycles were a sample-barcoded 5' primer and a J-beta primer mix. TCRdb analysed the 5' RACE reads with MiXCR anew, one entry per CDR3 protein. This table has 650,000 to 800,000 distinct CDR3 sequences, approximately 48% appearing once. The CDR3 runs 14 residues. The J segment lost 4 bases and the V segment lost 5 bases, leaving 7 bases of the junction unmatched. V usage is TRBV12-3 or TRBV12-4 and J usage is TRBJ1-2, with 7 bases that match TRBD1. The sequence was collected from a man between 60 and 75 years old in good health. Sequenced input: blood. The CDR3 sequence: CASSAQTGSYGYTF. As DNA, the CDR3 is TGTGCCAGCAGTGCCCAGACAGGGTCCTATGGCTACACCTTC.